The rows below give T cell receptor beta chains drawn from one sample of a study of T cell responses to AZD1222 COVID-19 vaccine. This table comes from immunoSEQ multiplex PCR, and its TCRdb copy is limited to in-frame clones, with some not included. The table includes approximately 110,000 clones, around 85% detected once. The sample in question was peripheral blood, obtained 28 days after the second AZD1222 dose. The receptors here all came from an adult who received the AZD1222 COVID-19 vaccine. CDR3s include the opening cysteine and the closing phenylalanine or tryptophan. A D gene is named only where the DNA matches it firmly. Clone sizes are given selectively: once, few, many, or a class where the clone is expanded.

CDR3 length: 12; V gene: TRBV12-3/TRBV12-4; J gene: TRBJ1-2; D gene: .; clone size: .; CDR3 protein: CASSLRDSGYTF; CDR3 DNA: TGTGCCAGCAGTTTAAGGGACTCTGGCTACACCTTC
CDR3 length: 15; V gene: TRBV11-3; J gene: TRBJ2-1; D gene: .; clone size: .; CDR3 protein: CASSLSGGIYNEQFF; CDR3 DNA: TGTGCCAGCAGCTTATCGGGGGGCATCTACAATGAGCAGTTCTTC
CDR3 length: 13; V gene: TRBV5-4; J gene: TRBJ2-5; D gene: .; clone size: .; CDR3 protein: CASSLGQGDLPYF; CDR3 DNA: TGTGCCAGCAGCTTAGGGCAGGGCGACCTCCCGTACTTC
CDR3 length: 14; V gene: TRBV12-5; J gene: TRBJ2-1; D gene: .; clone size: .; CDR3 protein: CASGLARDSNEQFF; CDR3 DNA: TGTGCTAGTGGTTTGGCCCGGGACTCCAATGAGCAGTTCTTC
CDR3 length: 14; V gene: TRBV5-5; J gene: TRBJ2-7; D gene: .; clone size: .; CDR3 protein: CASSSPGRSYEQYF; CDR3 DNA: TGTGCCAGCAGCTCCCCTGGCCGCTCCTACGAGCAGTACTTC
CDR3 length: 16; V gene: TRBV7-2; J gene: TRBJ1-1; D gene: .; clone size: .; CDR3 protein: CASSLGRGSVNTEAFF; CDR3 DNA: TGTGCCAGCAGCTTAGGGAGGGGCAGTGTGAACACTGAAGCTTTCTTT
CDR3 length: 13; V gene: TRBV5-1; J gene: TRBJ2-3; D gene: .; clone size: .; CDR3 protein: CASSSVPTDTQYF; CDR3 DNA: TGCGCCAGCAGCTCTGTGCCTACAGATACGCAGTATTTT
CDR3 length: 16; V gene: TRBV3-1/TRBV3-2; J gene: TRBJ2-5; D gene: TRBD2; clone size: once; CDR3 protein: CASSQRTSGRRETQYF; CDR3 DNA: TGTGCCAGCAGCCAGAGGACTAGCGGCCGCAGGGAGACCCAGTACTTC
CDR3 length: 11; V gene: TRBV12-3/TRBV12-4; J gene: TRBJ2-7; D gene: .; clone size: .; CDR3 protein: CASRSSYEQYF; CDR3 DNA: TGTGCCAGTCGGAGTTCCTACGAGCAGTACTTC
CDR3 length: 15; V gene: TRBV7-2; J gene: TRBJ2-5; D gene: TRBD2; clone size: once; CDR3 protein: CASSKSGPAGESQYF; CDR3 DNA: TGTGCCAGCAGCAAAAGTGGACCCGCGGGAGAGTCCCAGTACTTC
CDR3 length: 15; V gene: TRBV7-2; J gene: TRBJ2-5; D gene: .; clone size: .; CDR3 protein: CASSLGRRDWETQYF; CDR3 DNA: TGTGCCAGCAGCTTAGGGCGAAGGGACTGGGAGACCCAGTACTTC
CDR3 length: 15; V gene: TRBV5-1; J gene: TRBJ2-1; D gene: .; clone size: .; CDR3 protein: CASSLVGQGWNEQFF; CDR3 DNA: TGCGCCAGCAGCTTGGTAGGTCAGGGTTGGAATGAGCAGTTCTTC
CDR3 length: 14; V gene: TRBV5-1; J gene: TRBJ1-2; D gene: .; clone size: .; CDR3 protein: CASSPGQLVSGYTF; CDR3 DNA: TGCGCCAGCAGCCCGGGACAATTGGTGTCTGGCTACACCTTC
CDR3 length: 16; V gene: TRBV5-1; J gene: TRBJ1-4; D gene: TRBD1; clone size: .; CDR3 protein: CASSLGTGVPNEKLFF; CDR3 DNA: TGCGCCAGCAGCTTGGGGACAGGGGTACCTAATGAAAAACTGTTTTTT
CDR3 length: 13; V gene: TRBV29-1; J gene: TRBJ1-4; D gene: .; clone size: .; CDR3 protein: CSVSSGGSEKLFF; CDR3 DNA: TGCAGCGTTTCTTCGGGAGGGTCCGAAAAACTGTTTTTT
CDR3 length: 15; V gene: TRBV7-6; J gene: TRBJ2-3; D gene: .; clone size: .; CDR3 protein: CASSSRTAGTDTQYF; CDR3 DNA: TGTGCCAGCAGCTCTAGGACGGCAGGCACAGATACGCAGTATTTT
CDR3 length: 15; V gene: TRBV18; J gene: TRBJ1-4; D gene: TRBD1; clone size: .; CDR3 protein: CASSSQGATNEKLFF; CDR3 DNA: TGTGCCAGCTCATCACAGGGGGCAACTAATGAAAAACTGTTTTTT
CDR3 length: 16; V gene: TRBV6-1; J gene: TRBJ2-5; D gene: .; clone size: .; CDR3 protein: CASSVGPRSGQETQYF; CDR3 DNA: TGTGCCAGCAGTGTGGGGCCCCGGAGCGGCCAAGAGACCCAGTACTTC
CDR3 length: 16; V gene: TRBV19; J gene: TRBJ2-5; D gene: TRBD1; clone size: .; CDR3 protein: CASSRGDRESQETQYF; CDR3 DNA: TGTGCCAGTAGTAGGGGGGACAGGGAATCACAAGAGACCCAGTACTTC
CDR3 length: 13; V gene: TRBV12-5; J gene: TRBJ1-1; D gene: TRBD1; clone size: .; CDR3 protein: CASGRDSSPEAFF; CDR3 DNA: TGTGCTAGTGGCCGGGACAGCTCACCTGAAGCTTTCTTT
CDR3 length: 17; V gene: TRBV5-1; J gene: TRBJ2-1; D gene: TRBD2; clone size: .; CDR3 protein: CASSYPSSGGPQGEQFF; CDR3 DNA: TGCGCCAGCAGCTATCCCTCTAGCGGGGGGCCCCAGGGTGAGCAGTTCTTC
CDR3 length: 16; V gene: TRBV19; J gene: TRBJ2-5; D gene: .; clone size: .; CDR3 protein: CASSIGDRGAQETQYF; CDR3 DNA: TGTGCCAGTAGTATAGGGGACCGGGGGGCCCAAGAGACCCAGTACTTC
CDR3 length: 15; V gene: TRBV2; J gene: TRBJ1-5; D gene: .; clone size: .; CDR3 protein: CAISRSGSGNQPQHF; CDR3 DNA: TGTGCCATCAGCCGGTCCGGGAGTGGCAATCAGCCCCAGCATTTT
CDR3 length: 17; V gene: TRBV7-2; J gene: TRBJ1-1; D gene: .; clone size: few; CDR3 protein: CASSLEVMVLPGTEAFF; CDR3 DNA: TGTGCCAGCAGCTTAGAGGTTATGGTCCTCCCTGGGACTGAAGCTTTCTTT
CDR3 length: 17; V gene: TRBV5-1; J gene: TRBJ2-2; D gene: TRBD2; clone size: .; CDR3 protein: CASSRTSGVMNTGELFF; CDR3 DNA: TGCGCCAGCAGCAGGACTAGCGGGGTTATGAACACCGGGGAGCTGTTTTTT
CDR3 length: 14; V gene: TRBV29-1; J gene: TRBJ2-2; D gene: TRBD1; clone size: .; CDR3 protein: CSVVQGANTGELFF; CDR3 DNA: TGCAGCGTTGTTCAGGGGGCGAACACCGGGGAGCTGTTTTTT
CDR3 length: 16; V gene: TRBV18; J gene: TRBJ2-3; D gene: TRBD2; clone size: .; CDR3 protein: CASSPVLAGRTDTQYF; CDR3 DNA: TGTGCCAGCTCACCAGTCCTAGCGGGCCGCACAGATACGCAGTATTTT
CDR3 length: 13; V gene: TRBV28; J gene: TRBJ1-5; D gene: TRBD1; clone size: few; CDR3 protein: CATGRGANQPQHF; CDR3 DNA: TGTGCCACCGGCAGGGGGGCGAATCAGCCCCAGCATTTT
CDR3 length: 15; V gene: TRBV5-6; J gene: TRBJ2-5; D gene: .; clone size: .; CDR3 protein: CASSLERGVQETQYF; CDR3 DNA: TGTGCCAGCAGCTTGGAACGAGGGGTCCAAGAGACCCAGTACTTC
CDR3 length: 16; V gene: TRBV28; J gene: TRBJ1-3; D gene: .; clone size: .; CDR3 protein: CASSPSGGGSGNTIYF; CDR3 DNA: TGTGCCAGCAGTCCGTCGGGGGGGGGCTCTGGAAACACCATATATTTT
CDR3 length: 14; V gene: TRBV10-3; J gene: TRBJ1-2; D gene: .; clone size: few; CDR3 protein: CAISDQAGNYGYTF; CDR3 DNA: TGTGCCATCAGTGATCAGGCAGGGAACTATGGCTACACCTTC
CDR3 length: 15; V gene: TRBV6-5; J gene: TRBJ1-5; D gene: TRBD1; clone size: once; CDR3 protein: CASSYGQGGNQPQHF; CDR3 DNA: TGTGCCAGCAGTTACGGACAGGGCGGCAATCAGCCCCAGCATTTT
CDR3 length: 14; V gene: TRBV19; J gene: TRBJ1-2; D gene: .; clone size: .; CDR3 protein: CASSTRWQGYGYTF; CDR3 DNA: TGTGCCAGTAGTACCCGTTGGCAGGGGTATGGCTACACCTTC
CDR3 length: 12; V gene: TRBV3-1/TRBV3-2; J gene: TRBJ1-1; D gene: .; clone size: few; CDR3 protein: CASSQEGREAFF; CDR3 DNA: TGTGCCAGCAGCCAAGAGGGCCGTGAAGCTTTCTTT
CDR3 length: 15; V gene: TRBV5-1; J gene: TRBJ2-1; D gene: TRBD2; clone size: .; CDR3 protein: CASSLEGTSSDEQFF; CDR3 DNA: TGCGCCAGCAGCTTGGAAGGGACTAGCAGCGATGAGCAGTTCTTC
CDR3 length: 15; V gene: TRBV6-5; J gene: TRBJ2-3; D gene: .; clone size: .; CDR3 protein: CASSSPGGPGDTQYF; CDR3 DNA: TGTGCCAGCAGTTCGCCCGGGGGGCCGGGAGATACGCAGTATTTT
CDR3 length: 16; V gene: TRBV15; J gene: TRBJ1-2; D gene: .; clone size: .; CDR3 protein: CATSRDGTATNYGYTF; CDR3 DNA: TGTGCCACCAGCAGAGACGGGACCGCGACTAACTATGGCTACACCTTC
CDR3 length: 13; V gene: TRBV12-3/TRBV12-4; J gene: TRBJ1-1; D gene: TRBD1; clone size: .; CDR3 protein: CASSSGQGLEAFF; CDR3 DNA: TGTGCCAGCAGTTCCGGACAGGGGCTTGAAGCTTTCTTT
CDR3 length: 14; V gene: TRBV20-1; J gene: TRBJ2-3; D gene: .; clone size: few; CDR3 protein: CSASLGADTDTQYF; CDR3 DNA: TGCAGTGCTAGTTTGGGGGCAGACACAGATACGCAGTATTTT
CDR3 length: 13; V gene: TRBV5-6; J gene: TRBJ1-6; D gene: .; clone size: .; CDR3 protein: CASSLPDGLPLHF; CDR3 DNA: TGTGCCAGCAGCTTACCGGACGGTCTACCCCTCCACTTT
CDR3 length: 15; V gene: TRBV6-5; J gene: TRBJ2-7; D gene: TRBD1; clone size: .; CDR3 protein: CASRLGQGGPYEQYF; CDR3 DNA: TGTGCCAGCAGGTTGGGACAGGGAGGCCCCTACGAGCAGTACTTC
CDR3 length: 14; V gene: TRBV30; J gene: TRBJ1-2; D gene: TRBD1; clone size: .; CDR3 protein: CAWRGDRVNYGYTF; CDR3 DNA: TGTGCCTGGAGAGGGGACAGGGTAAACTATGGCTACACCTTC
CDR3 length: 14; V gene: TRBV7-8; J gene: TRBJ2-7; D gene: TRBD1; clone size: .; CDR3 protein: CASSLETGGYEQYF; CDR3 DNA: TGTGCCAGCAGCTTAGAGACAGGGGGCTACGAGCAGTACTTC
CDR3 length: 15; V gene: TRBV4-1; J gene: TRBJ1-5; D gene: .; clone size: once; CDR3 protein: CASSHPGQINQPQHF; CDR3 DNA: TGCGCCAGCAGCCATCCGGGACAAATCAATCAGCCCCAGCATTTT
CDR3 length: 12; V gene: TRBV16; J gene: TRBJ2-1; D gene: .; clone size: .; CDR3 protein: CASSQSKGGQFF; CDR3 DNA: TGTGCCAGCAGCCAATCGAAGGGAGGGCAGTTCTTC
CDR3 length: 17; V gene: TRBV7-7; J gene: TRBJ2-1; D gene: TRBD2; clone size: .; CDR3 protein: CASSLAHGSGGHNEQFF; CDR3 DNA: TGTGCCAGCAGCTTAGCGCATGGTAGCGGGGGACACAATGAGCAGTTCTTC
CDR3 length: 13; V gene: TRBV6-5; J gene: TRBJ2-7; D gene: .; clone size: .; CDR3 protein: CASSLESTYEQYF; CDR3 DNA: TGTGCCAGCAGCCTCGAGTCCACCTACGAGCAGTACTTC
CDR3 length: 15; V gene: TRBV6-5; J gene: TRBJ2-1; D gene: .; clone size: .; CDR3 protein: CASRPGYGSTNEQFF; CDR3 DNA: TGTGCCAGCAGGCCCGGGTACGGGTCTACCAATGAGCAGTTCTTC
CDR3 length: 13; V gene: TRBV6-5; J gene: TRBJ2-6; D gene: .; clone size: .; CDR3 protein: CASKVSGANVLTF; CDR3 DNA: TGTGCCAGCAAGGTATCTGGGGCCAACGTCCTGACTTTC
CDR3 length: 16; V gene: TRBV18; J gene: TRBJ1-5; D gene: .; clone size: .; CDR3 protein: CASSPLADYSNQPQHF; CDR3 DNA: TGTGCCAGCTCACCATTGGCCGATTATAGCAATCAGCCCCAGCATTTT
CDR3 length: 14; V gene: TRBV6-1; J gene: TRBJ1-3; D gene: .; clone size: .; CDR3 protein: CASSEQGPGNTIYF; CDR3 DNA: TGTGCCAGCAGTGAACAGGGCCCCGGAAACACCATATATTTT
CDR3 length: 15; V gene: TRBV5-5; J gene: TRBJ1-2; D gene: .; clone size: .; CDR3 protein: CASSFRAAQSYGYTF; CDR3 DNA: TGTGCCAGCAGCTTCAGGGCAGCCCAATCCTATGGCTACACCTTC
CDR3 length: 13; V gene: TRBV18; J gene: TRBJ1-2; D gene: TRBD1; clone size: .; CDR3 protein: CASSGTGVNGYTF; CDR3 DNA: TGTGCCAGCTCCGGGACAGGGGTGAATGGCTACACCTTC
CDR3 length: 11; V gene: TRBV20-1; J gene: TRBJ1-1; D gene: .; clone size: once; CDR3 protein: CSTWGAREAFF; CDR3 DNA: TGCAGTACCTGGGGGGCCAGGGAGGCTTTCTTT
CDR3 length: 14; V gene: TRBV28; J gene: TRBJ1-6; D gene: .; clone size: .; CDR3 protein: CASSLSLTNSPLHF; CDR3 DNA: TGTGCCAGCAGTTTATCCCTAACCAATTCACCCCTCCACTTT
CDR3 length: 15; V gene: TRBV6-5; J gene: TRBJ2-5; D gene: TRBD2; clone size: .; CDR3 protein: CASSRGTSIQETQYF; CDR3 DNA: TGTGCCAGCAGCAGAGGGACTAGCATTCAAGAGACCCAGTACTTC